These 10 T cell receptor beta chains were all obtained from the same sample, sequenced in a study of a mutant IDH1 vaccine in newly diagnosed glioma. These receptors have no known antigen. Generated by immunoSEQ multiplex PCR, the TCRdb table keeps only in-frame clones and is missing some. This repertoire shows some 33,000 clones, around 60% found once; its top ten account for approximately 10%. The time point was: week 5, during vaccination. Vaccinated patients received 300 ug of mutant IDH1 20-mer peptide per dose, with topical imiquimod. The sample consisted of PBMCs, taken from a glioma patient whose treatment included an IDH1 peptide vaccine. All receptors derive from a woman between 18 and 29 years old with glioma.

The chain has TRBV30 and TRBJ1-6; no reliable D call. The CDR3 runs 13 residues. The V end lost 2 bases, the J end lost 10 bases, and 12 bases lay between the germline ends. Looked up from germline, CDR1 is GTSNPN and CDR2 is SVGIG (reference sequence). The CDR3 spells CAWSLQIGSPLHF. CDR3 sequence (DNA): TGTGCCTGGAGTCTACAGATAGGGTCACCCCTCCACTTT.

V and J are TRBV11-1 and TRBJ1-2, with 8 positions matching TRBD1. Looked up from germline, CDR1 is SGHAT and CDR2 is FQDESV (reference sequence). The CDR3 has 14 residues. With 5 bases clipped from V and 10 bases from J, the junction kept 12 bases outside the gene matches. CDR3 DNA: TGTGCCAGCAGCGTAGGCCGGGACAGGTACTACTACACCTTC. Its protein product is CASSVGRDRYYYTF.

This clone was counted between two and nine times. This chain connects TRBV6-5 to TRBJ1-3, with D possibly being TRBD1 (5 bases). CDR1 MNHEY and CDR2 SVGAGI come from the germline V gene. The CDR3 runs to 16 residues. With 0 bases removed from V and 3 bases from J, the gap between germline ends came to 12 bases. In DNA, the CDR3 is TGTGCCAGCAGTTACTCGTCAGGGACCGGTGGAAACACCATATATTTT. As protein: CASSYSSGTGGNTIYF.

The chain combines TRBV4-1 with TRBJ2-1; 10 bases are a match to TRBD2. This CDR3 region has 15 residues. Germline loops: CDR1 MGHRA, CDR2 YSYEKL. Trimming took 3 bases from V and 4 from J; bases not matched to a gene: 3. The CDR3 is CASSHLAGVYNEQFF. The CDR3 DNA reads TGCGCCAGCAGCCACCTAGCGGGAGTATACAATGAGCAGTTCTTC.

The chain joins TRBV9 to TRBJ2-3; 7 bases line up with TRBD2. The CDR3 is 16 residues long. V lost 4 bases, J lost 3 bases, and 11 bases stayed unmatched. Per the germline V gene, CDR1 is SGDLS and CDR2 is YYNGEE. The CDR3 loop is CASSPSGGSWTDTQYF. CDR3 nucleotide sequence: TGTGCCAGCAGCCCCAGCGGCGGGAGTTGGACAGATACGCAGTATTTT.

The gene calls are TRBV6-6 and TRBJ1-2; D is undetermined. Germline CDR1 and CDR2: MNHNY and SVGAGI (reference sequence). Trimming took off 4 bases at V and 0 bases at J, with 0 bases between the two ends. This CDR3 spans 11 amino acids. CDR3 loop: CASSSNYGYTF. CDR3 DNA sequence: TGTGCCAGCAGTTCTAACTATGGCTACACCTTC.

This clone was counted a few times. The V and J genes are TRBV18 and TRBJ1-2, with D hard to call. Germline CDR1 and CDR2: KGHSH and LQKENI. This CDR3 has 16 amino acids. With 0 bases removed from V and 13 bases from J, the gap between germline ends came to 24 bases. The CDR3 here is CASSPPDVIGWGSSTF. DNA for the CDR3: TGTGCCAGCTCACCACCGGACGTCATAGGGTGGGGAAGTAGCACCTTC.

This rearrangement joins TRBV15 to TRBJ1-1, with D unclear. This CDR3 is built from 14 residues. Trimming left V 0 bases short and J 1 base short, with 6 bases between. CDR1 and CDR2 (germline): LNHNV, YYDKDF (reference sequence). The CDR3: CATSRDRENTEAFF. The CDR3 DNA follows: TGTGCCACCAGCAGAGATCGGGAGAACACTGAAGCTTTCTTT.

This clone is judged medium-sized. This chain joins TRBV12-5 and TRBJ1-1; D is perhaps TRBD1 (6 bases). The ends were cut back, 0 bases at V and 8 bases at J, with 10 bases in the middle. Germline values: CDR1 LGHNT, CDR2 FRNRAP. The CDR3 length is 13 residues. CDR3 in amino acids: CASGLVRGTEAFF. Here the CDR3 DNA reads TGTGCTAGTGGTTTGGTACGGGGGACAGAAGCTTTCTTT.

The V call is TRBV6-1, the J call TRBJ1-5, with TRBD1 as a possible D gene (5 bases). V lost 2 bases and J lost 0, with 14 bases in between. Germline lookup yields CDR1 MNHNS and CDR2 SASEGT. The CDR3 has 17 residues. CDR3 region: CASSEYLRGSSNQPQHF. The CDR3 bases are TGTGCCAGCAGTGAATATCTTAGGGGAAGTAGCAATCAGCCCCAGCATTTT.